A single sample is the source of the 8 T cell receptor beta chains below, sequenced in a study of OX40 agonist ivuxolimab in advanced cancers. The library was produced with the immunoSEQ multiplex PCR assay. This immuneACCESS table, as held by TCRdb, lists in-frame sequences with V and J called but not all clones. Of the missing ones, under half trace to an unresolved V gene in checked studies; the others have no known cause. The table for this sample lists around 60,000 clones; roughly 90% of them were counted only once. The top ten clonotypes cover roughly 0.7% of the sample. The source was CD4+ or CD8+ T cells sorted from blood, collected in a trial of the OX40 agonist ivuxolimab. The receptors were gathered from an adult with an advanced solid tumor such as melanoma, head and neck, liver or kidney cancer.

V gene TRBV30 combines with J gene TRBJ2-7, with TRBD1 as a possible D gene (6 bases). Deletions cut 7 bases from V and 2 bases from J, with 12 bases between. This CDR3 comprises 12 residues. CDR1 is GTSNPN and CDR2 is SVGIG in the germline V gene (reference sequence). The CDR3 nucleotides read TGTGCCTTGACAGGATTCACCTACGAGCAGTACTTC. It codes for CALTGFTYEQYF.

The V call is TRBV7-2, the J call TRBJ2-2; perhaps D is TRBD1 or TRBD2 (6 bases each). V was cut by 1 base and J by 6 bases, with 15 bases left in between. Germline V lookup: CDR1 SGHTA, CDR2 FQGNSA. This CDR3 has 16 residues. The DNA for the CDR3 is TGTGCCAGCAGCTTAGGGGCCGTGGGGGGCGCCGGGGAGCTGTTTTTT. Its protein product is CASSLGAVGGAGELFF. Full variable domain (outside the CDR3, taken from reference TRBV7-2 and TRBJ2-2): GAGVSQSPSNKVTEKGKDVELRCDPISGHTALYWYRQSLGQGLEFLIYFQGNSAPDKSGLPSDRFSAERTGGSVSTLTIQRTQQEDSAVYLCASSLGAVGGAGELFFGEGSRLTVL.

The chain uses TRBV10-3 and TRBJ2-2; TRBD1 matches at 11 bases. Germline V gives CDR1 ENHRY, CDR2 SYGVKD. V shed 6 bases and J 5 bases; nucleotides not matched to a gene: 5. CDR3 size: 15 residues. The CDR3 protein is CAISDRDRGTGELFF. In DNA, the CDR3 is TGTGCCATCAGCGACCGGGACAGGGGGACCGGGGAGCTGTTTTTT.

The V gene is TRBV29-1, the J gene TRBJ2-1; D may be TRBD1 or TRBD2 (5 bases each). The CDR3 has 15 amino acids. Germline loops: CDR1 SQVTM, CDR2 ANQGSEA. V was cut by 4 bases and J by 0 bases, with 13 bases left in between. CDR3 nucleotides: TGCAGCGTTGTGGGGGTTCGCAGCTCCTACAATGAGCAGTTCTTC. It yields the protein CSVVGVRSSYNEQFF.

The V call is TRBV7-2, the J call TRBJ1-2; no reliable D call. V lost 7 bases and J 7 bases, leaving 19 bases between the germline ends. Germline CDR1 and CDR2: SGHTA and FQGNSA. CDR3 length equals 14 residues. The CDR3 nucleotides read TGTGCCAGCACCCCAGACGGGCCATATGGTGGCTACACCTTC. Its protein is CASTPDGPYGGYTF.

The chain is built from TRBV9 and TRBJ2-2; weak D call: TRBD2 (6 bases). The germline gives CDR1 SGDLS, CDR2 YYNGEE. V lost 0 bases to trimming and J lost 4 bases, with 10 bases between them. The CDR3 contains 15 residues. CDR3 protein: CASSVAGSSTGELFF. The CDR3 coding sequence is TGTGCCAGCAGCGTAGCCGGGAGTAGCACCGGGGAGCTGTTTTTT.

The V and J genes are TRBV5-6 and TRBJ1-4, with D unresolved. Germline loops: CDR1 SGHDT, CDR2 YYEEEE. V shed 1 base and J shed 8 bases, with 15 bases lying between them. This CDR3 comprises 15 residues. As DNA, the CDR3 is TGTGCCAGCAGCTTGAATATGGGGTCGGAGGAAAAACTGTTTTTT. This codes for CASSLNMGSEEKLFF.

The chain is built from TRBV7-9 and TRBJ2-1, with D maybe TRBD2 (6 bases). Germline V lookup: CDR1 SEHNR, CDR2 FQNEAQ (reference sequence). The CDR3 has 14 residues. V was trimmed by 3 bases and J by 4 bases, leaving 10 bases between them. The CDR3 reads CASSLNGGYNEQFF. CDR3 DNA sequence: TGTGCCAGCAGCTTGAACGGGGGATACAATGAGCAGTTCTTC. Drawing the rest from reference TRBV7-9 and TRBJ2-1, the complete variable domain is DTGVSQNPRHKITKRGQNVTFRCDPISEHNRLYWYRQTLGQGPEFLTYFQNEAQLEKSRLLSDRFSAERPKGSFSTLEIQRTEQGDSAMYLCASSLNGGYNEQFFGPGTRLTVL.